The 26 T cell receptor beta chains given below trace back to one sample, sequenced in a study of T cells after yellow fever vaccination (dated by TCRdb to the late 2010s). The treatment or condition label for this specimen denotes: live attenuated yellow fever vaccine strain. Libraries were prepared through 5' RACE. The instrument was an Illumina HiSeq 2500. Using fastp at Q25 and MiXCR, TCRdb reprocessed the public reads and kept productive beta chains. Rows merge per CDR3 protein into single entries with the most common DNA and genes. This sample lists around 500,000 distinct CDR3 sequences; 20% to 25% were detected once. The top ten clonotypes cover roughly a sixth of the sample. The material was PBMCs, obtained less than 25 days after the first yellow fever vaccination. These receptors all stem from a man younger than 35 who received the YFV17D yellow fever vaccine.

Many counts were recorded for this clonotype. The genes are TRBV7-2 and TRBJ2-7, with D perhaps matching TRBD1 (6 bases). The CDR3 contains 12 residues. V was shortened by 4 bases and J by 5 bases, with 9 bases between the two germline ends. Per the germline V gene, CDR1 is SGHTA and CDR2 is FQGNSA. CDR3 bases: TGTGCCAGCAGCTCAACAGGGAACGAGCAGTACTTC. It encodes CASSSTGNEQYF.

This clonotype occurred once. The V and J genes are TRBV5-6 and TRBJ2-3; D call uncertain. Germline lookup yields CDR1 SGHDT and CDR2 YYEEEE. Trimming removed 10 bases from V and 1 base from J, with 13 bases in between. CDR3 size: 13 residues. The CDR3 nucleotides are TGTGCCGGCGGCATTGGGGGCACAGATACGCAGTATTTT. The encoded protein is CAGGIGGTDTQYF.

The chain uses TRBV7-8 and TRBJ2-3; D call uncertain. Trimming shortened V by 1 base and J by 4 bases, and 21 bases separated the two germline ends. CDR3 size: 18 residues. Germline assignment: CDR1 SGHVS and CDR2 FQNEAQ. CDR3 bases: TGTGCCAGCAGCTTAGTTAAATTTACAATTGGGTTATCAGATACGCAGTATTTT. It encodes CASSLVKFTIGLSDTQYF.

The V and J genes are TRBV7-2 and TRBJ2-3, with 7 bases matching TRBD2. The junction had 5 bases not matched to a gene; V was cut back by 5 bases and J by 3 bases. This CDR3 contains 14 residues. The germline CDR1 and CDR2 sequences are SGHTA and FQGNSA. CDR3: CASSPGLETDTQYF. CDR3 nucleotide sequence: TGTGCCAGCAGCCCCGGACTAGAGACAGATACGCAGTATTTT. The whole variable domain, filled in from reference TRBV7-2 and TRBJ2-3, reads GAGVSQSPSNKVTEKGKDVELRCDPISGHTALYWYRQSLGQGLEFLIYFQGNSAPDKSGLPSDRFSAERTGGSVSTLTIQRTQQEDSAVYLCASSPGLETDTQYFGPGTRLTVL.

The chain has TRBV5-1 and TRBJ2-7; no clear D. CDR3 size: 14 residues. Germline assignment: CDR1 SGHRS and CDR2 YFSETQ. The V gene lost 3 bases and the J gene lost 6 bases, with 16 bases spanning the gap. The chain's CDR3 is CASSSPDRSSEQYF. DNA for the CDR3: TGCGCCAGCAGCTCGCCGGACCGGTCGAGCGAGCAGTACTTC.

In its sample, this clonotype was seen a few times. This rearrangement joins TRBV7-2 to TRBJ1-4, with 10 positions matching TRBD1. Germline V CDR1 and CDR2: SGHTA, FQGNSA. The CDR3 length is 15 residues. V dropped 1 base and J dropped 8; count of bases not matched to a gene: 4. The CDR3 DNA is TGTGCCAGCAGCTTAGGGGGGACAGGGGTCGAAAAACTGTTTTTT. Translated: CASSLGGTGVEKLFF.

This rearrangement joins TRBV7-8 to TRBJ2-6, with TRBD2 matching over 7 bases. This CDR3 spans 19 amino acids. Germline V gene sequence: CDR1 SGHVS, CDR2 FQNEAQ. The V segment lost 4 bases and the J segment 0 bases; nucleotides outside the gene matches: 12. The chain's CDR3 is CASSSPFSGVLSGANVLTF. The CDR3, as DNA: TGTGCCAGCAGCTCCCCCTTCAGCGGGGTGCTCTCTGGGGCCAACGTCCTGACTTTC.

V usage is TRBV7-6 and J usage is TRBJ1-1; D not certain. The germline V gene encodes CDR1 SGHVS and CDR2 FNYEAQ. The CDR3 loop spans 13 amino acids. V shed 0 bases and J shed 3 bases, with 5 bases lying between them. The DNA of the CDR3 is TGTGCCAGCAGCTTAGCGTTCGACACTGAAGCTTTCTTT. Protein: CASSLAFDTEAFF.

This chain joins TRBV6-5 and TRBJ2-3; no definite D call. Germline V lookup: CDR1 MNHEY, CDR2 SVGAGI. The CDR3 consists of 13 residues. V was clipped by 0 bases and J by 6 bases, with 7 bases between them. CDR3 nucleotide sequence: TGTGCCAGCAGTTACTCGGGTCTGGATACGCAGTATTTT. Translation: CASSYSGLDTQYF.

This chain connects TRBV7-2 to TRBJ1-2, with D uncertain. This CDR3 contains 14 residues. Trimming removed 6 bases at V and 1 base at J, with 12 bases between. The germline CDR1 and CDR2 sequences are SGHTA and FQGNSA. The CDR3 sequence is CASRDVTFNYGYTF. As DNA, the CDR3 is TGTGCCAGCAGAGACGTGACCTTTAACTATGGCTACACCTTC.

This clonotype was observed a handful of times. The V call is TRBV5-5, the J call TRBJ1-1; D remains ambiguous. The V end was cut by 2 bases, the J end by 5 bases, with 7 bases between. This CDR3 contains 12 residues. CDR1 and CDR2 (germline): SGHKS, YYEKEE (reference sequence). The DNA of the CDR3 is TGTGCCAGCAGCTTCCCACTTACTGAAGCTTTCTTT. This sequence encodes CASSFPLTEAFF.

In this sample, this clonotype turned up a few times. The J gene is TRBJ1-2, the V gene TRBV7-9, with D possibly TRBD1 on 5 matching bases. Per the germline V gene, CDR1 is SEHNR and CDR2 is FQNEAQ (reference sequence). Trimming took off 5 bases at V and 6 bases at J, with 10 bases between the two ends. This CDR3 is built from 12 residues. The CDR3 reads CASSTSTDGYTF. Here the CDR3 DNA reads TGTGCCAGCAGCACGTCGACAGATGGCTACACCTTC.

This clonotype was counted between two and nine times. This chain links TRBV10-3 with TRBJ2-2; TRBD1 agrees at 7 bases. The V segment lost 1 base and the J segment 6 bases; nucleotides outside the gene matches: 5. Germline CDR1 ENHRY, CDR2 SYGVKD. This CDR3 spans 15 amino acids. The CDR3 sequence is CAISELSGGSGELFF. In nucleotides, the CDR3 is TGTGCCATCAGTGAGTTGTCAGGGGGATCCGGGGAGCTGTTTTTT.

CDR3 residues: CASSLAGRESYEQYF. Here the CDR3 DNA reads TGTGCCAGCAGTTTAGCGGGACGGGAATCCTACGAGCAGTACTTC. The chain combines TRBV12-3 or TRBV12-4 with TRBJ2-7, with D perhaps assigned TRBD1 or TRBD2 (5 bases each). The CDR3 has 15 residues. Between the trimmed V and J ends, which lost 0 bases and 1 base, there was a span of 10 bases.

This clonotype was detected only a few times. The chain is built from TRBV7-9 and TRBJ1-1; D is undetermined. Germline lookup yields CDR1 SEHNR and CDR2 FQNEAQ (reference sequence). V lost 5 bases, J lost 1 base, and 8 bases lay in between. The CDR3 spans 13 residues. CDR3 in DNA: TGTGCCAGCAGCCACGGATGGAACACTGAAGCTTTCTTT. The encoded protein is CASSHGWNTEAFF.

The gene calls are TRBV11-2 and TRBJ2-3; 9 nucleotides match TRBD1. The CDR3 totals 18 residues. Germline CDR1 SGHAT, CDR2 FQNNGV. The V gene end was trimmed by 7 bases and the J gene end by 0 bases; junction bases not matched to a gene: 14. CDR3 region: CASTRPKLGTGSTDTQYF. The CDR3 DNA reads TGTGCCAGCACTCGCCCGAAATTGGGGACAGGGAGCACAGATACGCAGTATTTT.

This clonotype appeared a few times. The rearrangement uses TRBV3-1 and TRBJ2-3, with D possibly TRBD1 on 5 matching bases. This CDR3 region has 14 residues. Germline V gene lookup returns CDR1 LGHDT and CDR2 YNNKEL (reference sequence). Trimming left V 0 bases short and J 6 bases short, with 10 bases between. The CDR3 sequence is CASSQEGQVDTQYF. The DNA for the CDR3 is TGTGCCAGCAGCCAAGAGGGGCAGGTCGATACGCAGTATTTT.

V gene TRBV12-3 or TRBV12-4 combines with J gene TRBJ2-7; TRBD1 matches at 8 bases. With 7 bases clipped from V and 6 bases from J, the junction kept 8 bases outside the gene matches. The CDR3 is made up of 13 amino acids. CDR3 amino acids: CASTRQGHFEQYF. CDR3 nucleotide sequence: TGTGCCAGCACTCGACAGGGGCATTTCGAGCAGTACTTC.

This clonotype was found a few times. This sequence joins TRBV20-1 and TRBJ1-5; D unresolved. V shed 7 bases and J shed 5 bases, with 12 bases lying between them. The CDR3 is 12 amino acids. Germline V gene lookup returns CDR1 DFQATT and CDR2 SNEGSKA (reference sequence). CDR3 in DNA: TGCAGTGGATCTATCGGGGATCAGCCCCAGCATTTT. Translating it yields CSGSIGDQPQHF.

This rearrangement joins TRBV7-9 to TRBJ1-1; 10 nucleotides line up with TRBD1. The CDR3 consists of 16 residues. With 6 bases clipped from V and 3 bases from J, the junction kept 10 bases outside the gene matches. CDR1 is SEHNR, CDR2 FQNEAQ, per germline (reference sequence). In DNA form, the CDR3 reads TGTGCCAGCAGTCGCGACAGGGGGCGAGGGTACACTGAAGCTTTCTTT. Protein sequence: CASSRDRGRGYTEAFF.

V usage is TRBV5-1 and J usage is TRBJ2-1; the match to TRBD1 covers 8 bases. The CDR3 sequence is 15 residues long. V shed 5 bases, J shed 8 bases, and the junction held 12 bases outside the gene matches. Germline CDR1 reads SGHRS; CDR2 reads YFSETQ. The CDR3 region has the DNA TGCGCCAGCAGTTCGACAGGGGATAATGTCGATGAGCAGTTCTTC. Protein sequence: CASSSTGDNVDEQFF.

CDR3 DNA: TGTGCCAGTAGTATGGGGTGGTCGACTGACCGAAATGAGCAGTTCTTC. It is translated as CASSMGWSTDRNEQFF. The chain is built from TRBV19 and TRBJ2-1, with D unresolved. The length of the CDR3 is 16 residues. Germline CDR1 LNHDA, CDR2 SQIVND (reference sequence). V was pared by 3 bases and J by 7 bases, with 19 bases between.

The J gene is TRBJ2-3, the V gene TRBV5-1, with a possible D match to TRBD2 (6 bases). Deletions cut 0 bases from V and 1 base from J, with 9 bases between. The V gene's germline CDR1 is SGHRS and CDR2 YFSETQ. The CDR3 sequence is 15 residues long. The CDR3 loop reads CASSLDPSGTDTQYF. CDR3 DNA: TGCGCCAGCAGCTTGGATCCTAGCGGCACAGATACGCAGTATTTT.

This rearrangement joins TRBV12-3 or TRBV12-4 to TRBJ2-5, with D hard to call. V lost 2 bases, J lost 5 bases, and 6 bases lay in between. This CDR3 spans 12 amino acids. The CDR3, as DNA: TGTGCCAGCAGTTTAATGGAGGAGACCCAGTACTTC. Translating it yields CASSLMEETQYF.

This clonotype has a count of ten or more. The chain employs TRBV12-3 or TRBV12-4 and TRBJ1-3; D uncertain. Trimming took off 7 bases at V and 4 bases at J, with 14 bases between the two ends. The CDR3 contains 14 residues. Here the CDR3 DNA reads TGTGCCAGCAAGGCCGGAAGGCTAGGAAACACCATATATTTT. Protein sequence: CASKAGRLGNTIYF.

This clonotype occurred a few times. The V call is TRBV6-1, the J call TRBJ2-3, with D unclear. The V and J ends lost 6 bases and 6 bases respectively, with 13 bases between them. CDR3 length equals 13 residues. Germline CDR1 is MNHNS and CDR2 is SASEGT. The CDR3 nucleotides read TGTGCCAGCAGGGGATTTAGTAAGGATACGCAGTATTTT. Its protein product is CASRGFSKDTQYF.